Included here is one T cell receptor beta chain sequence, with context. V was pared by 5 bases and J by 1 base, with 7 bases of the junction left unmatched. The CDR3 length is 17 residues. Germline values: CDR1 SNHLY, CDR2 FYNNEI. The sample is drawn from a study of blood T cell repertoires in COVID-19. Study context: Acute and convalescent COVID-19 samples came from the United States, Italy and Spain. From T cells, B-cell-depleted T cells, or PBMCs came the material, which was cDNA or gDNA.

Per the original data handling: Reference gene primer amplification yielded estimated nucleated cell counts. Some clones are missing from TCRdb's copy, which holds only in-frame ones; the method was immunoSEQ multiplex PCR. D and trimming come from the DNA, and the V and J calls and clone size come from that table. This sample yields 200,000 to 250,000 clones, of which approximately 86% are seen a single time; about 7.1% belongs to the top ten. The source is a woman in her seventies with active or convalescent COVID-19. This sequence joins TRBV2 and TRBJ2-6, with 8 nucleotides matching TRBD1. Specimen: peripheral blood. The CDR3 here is CASSSDRVRSGANVLTF. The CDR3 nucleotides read TGTGCCAGCAGTTCGGACAGGGTGAGGTCTGGGGCCAACGTCCTGACTTTC.